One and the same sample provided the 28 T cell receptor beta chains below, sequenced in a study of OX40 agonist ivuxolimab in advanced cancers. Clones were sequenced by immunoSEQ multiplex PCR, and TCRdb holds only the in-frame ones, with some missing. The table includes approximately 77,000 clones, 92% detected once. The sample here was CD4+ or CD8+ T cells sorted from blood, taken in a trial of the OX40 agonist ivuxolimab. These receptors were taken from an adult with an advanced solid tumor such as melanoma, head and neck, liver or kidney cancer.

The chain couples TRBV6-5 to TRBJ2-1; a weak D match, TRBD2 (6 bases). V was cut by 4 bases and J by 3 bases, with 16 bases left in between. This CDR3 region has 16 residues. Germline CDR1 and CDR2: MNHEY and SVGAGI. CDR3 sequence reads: CASSFLGGAHYNEQFF. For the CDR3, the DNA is TGTGCCAGCAGTTTCCTTGGAGGGGCGCACTACAATGAGCAGTTCTTC.

CDR3 region: CASSSTGYEQYF. In DNA, the CDR3 is TGTGCCAGCAGCTCGACTGGATACGAGCAGTACTTC. The chain employs TRBV6-5 and TRBJ2-7; D unclear. This CDR3 has 12 amino acids. Germline V CDR1 and CDR2: MNHEY, SVGAGI. V lost 6 bases and J lost 4, with 10 bases in between.

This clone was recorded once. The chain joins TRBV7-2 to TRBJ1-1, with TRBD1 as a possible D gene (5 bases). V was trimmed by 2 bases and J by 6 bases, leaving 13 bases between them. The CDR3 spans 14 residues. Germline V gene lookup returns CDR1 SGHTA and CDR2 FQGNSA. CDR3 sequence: CASSLRNRHPEAFF. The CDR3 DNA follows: TGTGCCAGCAGCTTACGTAACAGGCACCCTGAAGCTTTCTTT.

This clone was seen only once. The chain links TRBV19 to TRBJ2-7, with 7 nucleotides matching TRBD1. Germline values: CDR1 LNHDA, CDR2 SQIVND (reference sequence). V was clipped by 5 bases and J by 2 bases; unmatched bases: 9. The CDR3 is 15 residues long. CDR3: CASSQLQGLAYEQYF. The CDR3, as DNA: TGTGCCAGTAGTCAACTACAGGGGTTGGCCTACGAGCAGTACTTC. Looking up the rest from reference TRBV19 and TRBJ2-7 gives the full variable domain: DGGITQSPKYLFRKEGQNVTLSCEQNLNHDAMYWYRQDPGQGLRLIYYSQIVNDFQKGDIAEGYSVSREKKESFPLTVTSAQKNPTAFYLCASSQLQGLAYEQYFGPGTRLTVT.

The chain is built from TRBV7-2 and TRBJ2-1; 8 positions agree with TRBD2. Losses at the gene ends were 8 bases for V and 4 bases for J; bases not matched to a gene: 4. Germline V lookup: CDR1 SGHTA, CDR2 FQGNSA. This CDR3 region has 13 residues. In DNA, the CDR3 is TGTGCCAGCTCCCGGGGGGGGTACAATGAGCAGTTCTTC. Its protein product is CASSRGGYNEQFF.

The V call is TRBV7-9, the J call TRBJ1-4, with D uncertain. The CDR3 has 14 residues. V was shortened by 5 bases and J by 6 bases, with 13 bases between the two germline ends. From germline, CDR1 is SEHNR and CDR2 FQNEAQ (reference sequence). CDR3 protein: CASSPWVGDEKLFF. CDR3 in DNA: TGTGCCAGCAGCCCGTGGGTGGGCGATGAAAAACTGTTTTTT.

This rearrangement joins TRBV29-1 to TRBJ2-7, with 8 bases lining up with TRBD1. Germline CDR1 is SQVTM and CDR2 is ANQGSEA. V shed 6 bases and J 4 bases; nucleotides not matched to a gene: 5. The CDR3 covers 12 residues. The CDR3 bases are TGCAGCGTGGCGGGACAGGATTACGAGCAGTACTTC. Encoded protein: CSVAGQDYEQYF.

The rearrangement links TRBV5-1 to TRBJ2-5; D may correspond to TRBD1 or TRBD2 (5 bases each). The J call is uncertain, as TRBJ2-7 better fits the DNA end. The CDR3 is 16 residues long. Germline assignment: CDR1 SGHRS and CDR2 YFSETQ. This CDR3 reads CASTGDGARNSYEQYF. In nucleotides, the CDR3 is TGCGCCAGCACCGGGGATGGGGCACGAAATTCCTACGAGCAGTACTTC.

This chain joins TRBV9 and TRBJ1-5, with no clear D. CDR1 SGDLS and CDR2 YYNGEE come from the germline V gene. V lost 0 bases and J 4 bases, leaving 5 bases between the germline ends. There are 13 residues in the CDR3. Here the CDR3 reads CASSVGVNQPQHF. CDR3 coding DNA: TGTGCCAGCAGCGTAGGAGTGAATCAGCCCCAGCATTTT.

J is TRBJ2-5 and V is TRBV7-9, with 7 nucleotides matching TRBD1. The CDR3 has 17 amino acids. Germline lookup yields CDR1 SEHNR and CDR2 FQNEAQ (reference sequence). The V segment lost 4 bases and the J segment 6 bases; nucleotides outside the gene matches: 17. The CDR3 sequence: CASSSTQWQKGAKTQYF. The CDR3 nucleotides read TGTGCCAGCAGCTCTACGCAGTGGCAGAAGGGGGCAAAGACCCAGTACTTC.

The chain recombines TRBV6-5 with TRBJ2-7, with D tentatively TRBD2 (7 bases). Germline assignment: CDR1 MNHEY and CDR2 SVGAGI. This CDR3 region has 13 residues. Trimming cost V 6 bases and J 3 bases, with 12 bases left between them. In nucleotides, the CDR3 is TGTGCCAGCAGCCCGAGGGGGGGCTACGAGCAGTACTTC. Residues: CASSPRGGYEQYF.

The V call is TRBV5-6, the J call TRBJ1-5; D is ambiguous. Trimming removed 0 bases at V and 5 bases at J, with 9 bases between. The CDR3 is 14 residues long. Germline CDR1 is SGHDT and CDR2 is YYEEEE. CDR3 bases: TGTGCCAGCAGCTTGGGCCCGGCGCATCAGCCCCAGCATTTT. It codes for CASSLGPAHQPQHF.

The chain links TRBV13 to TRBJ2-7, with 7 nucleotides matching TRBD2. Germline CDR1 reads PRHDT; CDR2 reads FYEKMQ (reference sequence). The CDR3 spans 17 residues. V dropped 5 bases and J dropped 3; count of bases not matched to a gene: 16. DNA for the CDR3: TGTGCCAGCAGCCCCCTGATCGGGACGGGGGGTAACTACGAGCAGTACTTC. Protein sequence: CASSPLIGTGGNYEQYF.

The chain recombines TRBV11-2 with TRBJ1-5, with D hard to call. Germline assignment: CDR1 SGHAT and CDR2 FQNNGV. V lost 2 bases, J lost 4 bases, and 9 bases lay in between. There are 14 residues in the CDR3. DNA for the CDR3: TGTGCCAGCAGCTTAACCGACCCAAATCAGCCCCAGCATTTT. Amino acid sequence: CASSLTDPNQPQHF. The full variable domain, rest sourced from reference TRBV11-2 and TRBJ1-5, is EAGVAQSPRYKIIEKRQSVAFWCNPISGHATLYWYQQILGQGPKLLIQFQNNGVVDDSQLPKDRFSAERLKGVDSTLKIQPAKLEDSAVYLCASSLTDPNQPQHFGDGTRLSIL.

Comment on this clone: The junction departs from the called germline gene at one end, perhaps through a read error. DNA of the CDR3: TGCGCCAGCAGTCAAGAATCTATGTCGTTTGGCGGGGGAGTCTCCGGGGAGCTGTTTTTT. It codes for CASSQESMSFGGGVSGELFF. The J gene is TRBJ2-2, the V gene TRBV4-3, with 7 positions matching TRBD2. In germline, CDR1 is LGHNA, CDR2 YSLEER. The CDR3 is 20 residues long.

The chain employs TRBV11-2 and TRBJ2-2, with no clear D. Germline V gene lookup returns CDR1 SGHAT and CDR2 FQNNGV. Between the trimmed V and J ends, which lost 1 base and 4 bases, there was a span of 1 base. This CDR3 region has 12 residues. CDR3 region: CASSLATGELFF. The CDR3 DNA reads TGTGCCAGCAGCTTAGCCACCGGGGAGCTGTTTTTT. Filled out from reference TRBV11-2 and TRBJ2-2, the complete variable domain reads EAGVAQSPRYKIIEKRQSVAFWCNPISGHATLYWYQQILGQGPKLLIQFQNNGVVDDSQLPKDRFSAERLKGVDSTLKIQPAKLEDSAVYLCASSLATGELFFGEGSRLTVL.

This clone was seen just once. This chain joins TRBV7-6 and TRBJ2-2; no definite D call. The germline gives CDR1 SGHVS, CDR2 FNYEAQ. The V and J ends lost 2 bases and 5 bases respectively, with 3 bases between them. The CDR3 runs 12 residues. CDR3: CASSLRTGELFF. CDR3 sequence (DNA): TGTGCCAGCAGCTTAAGGACCGGGGAGCTGTTTTTT.

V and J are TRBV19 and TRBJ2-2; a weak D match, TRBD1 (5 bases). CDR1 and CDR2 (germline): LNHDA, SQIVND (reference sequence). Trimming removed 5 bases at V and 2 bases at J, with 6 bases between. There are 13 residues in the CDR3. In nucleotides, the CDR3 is TGTGCCAGTAGTTGGGGCAACACCGGGGAGCTGTTTTTT. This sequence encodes CASSWGNTGELFF. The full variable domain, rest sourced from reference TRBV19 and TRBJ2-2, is DGGITQSPKYLFRKEGQNVTLSCEQNLNHDAMYWYRQDPGQGLRLIYYSQIVNDFQKGDIAEGYSVSREKKESFPLTVTSAQKNPTAFYLCASSWGNTGELFFGEGSRLTVL.

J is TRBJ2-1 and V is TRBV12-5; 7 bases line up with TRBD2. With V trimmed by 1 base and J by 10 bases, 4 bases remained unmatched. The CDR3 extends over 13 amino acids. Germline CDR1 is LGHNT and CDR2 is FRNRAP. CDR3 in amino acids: CASGLGLAFEQFF. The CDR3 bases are TGTGCTAGTGGTTTGGGACTAGCATTCGAGCAGTTCTTC.

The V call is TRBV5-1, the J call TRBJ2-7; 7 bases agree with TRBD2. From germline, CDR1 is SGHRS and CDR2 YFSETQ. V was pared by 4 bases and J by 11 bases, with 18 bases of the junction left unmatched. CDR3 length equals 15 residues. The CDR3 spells CASSREVGLFDREYF. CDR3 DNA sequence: TGCGCCAGCAGCCGGGAGGTGGGGTTGTTTGATCGGGAGTACTTC.

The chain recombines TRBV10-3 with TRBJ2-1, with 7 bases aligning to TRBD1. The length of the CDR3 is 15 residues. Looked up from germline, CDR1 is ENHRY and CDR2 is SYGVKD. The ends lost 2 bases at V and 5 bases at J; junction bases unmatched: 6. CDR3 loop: CAISEQGGLDNEQFF. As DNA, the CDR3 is TGTGCCATCAGTGAGCAAGGGGGCTTGGACAATGAGCAGTTCTTC.

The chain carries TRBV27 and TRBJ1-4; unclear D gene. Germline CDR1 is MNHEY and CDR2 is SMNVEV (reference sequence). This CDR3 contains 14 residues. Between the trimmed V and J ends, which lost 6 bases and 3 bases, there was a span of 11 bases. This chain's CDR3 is CASRPLVSNEKLFF. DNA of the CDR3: TGTGCCAGCAGACCTTTAGTGTCTAATGAAAAACTGTTTTTT.

CDR3 DNA sequence: TGTGCCAGCAGCAAACTAGCGGGGGAGGGTGAGCAGTTCTTC. As protein: CASSKLAGEGEQFF. This chain joins TRBV21-1 and TRBJ2-1; the table names TRBD2, a call not compared with the DNA. TRBV21-1 is termed a pseudogene. The CDR3 runs to 14 residues.

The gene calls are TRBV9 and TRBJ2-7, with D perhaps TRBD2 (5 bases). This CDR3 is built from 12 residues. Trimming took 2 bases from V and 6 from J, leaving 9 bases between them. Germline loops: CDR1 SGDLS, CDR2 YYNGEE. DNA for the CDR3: TGTGCCAGCAGCGTGGGAGCCTCCGAGCAGTACTTC. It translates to CASSVGASEQYF.

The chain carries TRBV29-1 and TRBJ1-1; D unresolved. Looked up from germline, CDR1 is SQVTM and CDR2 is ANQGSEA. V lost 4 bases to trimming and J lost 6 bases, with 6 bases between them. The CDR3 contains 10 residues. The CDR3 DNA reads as TGCAGCGTTGGGTCTGCTGAAGCTTTCTTT. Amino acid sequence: CSVGSAEAFF.

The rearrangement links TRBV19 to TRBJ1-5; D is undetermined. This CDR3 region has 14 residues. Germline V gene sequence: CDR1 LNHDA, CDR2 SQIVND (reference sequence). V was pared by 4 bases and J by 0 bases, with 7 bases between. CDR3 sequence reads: CASSRVSSNQPQHF. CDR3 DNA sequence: TGTGCCAGTAGTAGGGTCTCTAGCAATCAGCCCCAGCATTTT.

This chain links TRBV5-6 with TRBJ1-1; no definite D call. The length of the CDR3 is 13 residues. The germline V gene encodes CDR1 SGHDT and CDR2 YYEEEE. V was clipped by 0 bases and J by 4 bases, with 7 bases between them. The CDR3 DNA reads TGTGCCAGCAGCTTGGGTGCTCCCACTGAAGCTTTCTTT. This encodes CASSLGAPTEAFF.

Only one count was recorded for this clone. CDR3 nucleotide sequence: TGTGCCAGCAGCTTGGGGGCAGGGATTACTGAAGCTTTCTTT. It specifies CASSLGAGITEAFF. The chain links TRBV5-6 to TRBJ1-1, with D possibly TRBD1 on 5 matching bases. The CDR3 contains 14 residues. Germline V gene data show CDR1 as SGHDT and CDR2 as YYEEEE. Deletions cut 0 bases from V and 5 bases from J, with 11 bases between.